The 3 T cell receptor beta chains below all came from one sample that was sequenced in a study of T-cell memory formation after mild COVID-19. Using its own MiXCR run on the 5' RACE reads, TCRdb lists one record per CDR3 protein. Altogether some 300,000 distinct CDR3 sequences are present, just under 20% being singletons, with the ten largest covering around 21%. The sample comprised PBMCs or a T cell subset sorted from them (not recorded which). The receptor source for this set is a man younger than 35 who had mild COVID-19 (a few samples of this study predate the infection). Cell type and time point are not known.

This clonotype was counted many times. The rearrangement joins TRBV27 to TRBJ2-3; the match to TRBD2 covers 7 bases. The germline gives CDR1 MNHEY, CDR2 SMNVEV (reference sequence). CDR3 size: 14 residues. V shed 3 bases, J shed 3 bases, and the junction held 3 bases outside the gene matches. This chain's CDR3 is CASSFRLATDTQYF. In nucleotides, the CDR3 is TGTGCCAGCAGTTTCCGACTAGCTACAGATACGCAGTATTTT.

The chain combines TRBV4-3 with TRBJ2-4; D call uncertain. Germline CDR1 reads LGHNA; CDR2 reads YSLEER. The length of the CDR3 is 15 residues. The V and J ends lost 0 bases and 8 bases respectively, with 14 bases between them. The CDR3 sequence: CASSQESQTDDIQYF. For the CDR3, the DNA is TGCGCCAGCAGCCAAGAGAGCCAGACGGATGACATTCAGTACTTC.

This clonotype was seen more than once but under ten times. The rearrangement links TRBV11-2 to TRBJ2-7; possible D gene TRBD2, 6 bases. The germline V and J ends were trimmed by 4 bases and 2 bases, with 15 bases remaining between them. The CDR3 sequence is 15 residues long. The germline V gene has CDR1 SGHAT and CDR2 FQNNGV. DNA for the CDR3: TGTGCCAGCAGCTCGAGTTGGAGGGGACCCTACGAGCAGTACTTC. Encoded protein: CASSSSWRGPYEQYF.